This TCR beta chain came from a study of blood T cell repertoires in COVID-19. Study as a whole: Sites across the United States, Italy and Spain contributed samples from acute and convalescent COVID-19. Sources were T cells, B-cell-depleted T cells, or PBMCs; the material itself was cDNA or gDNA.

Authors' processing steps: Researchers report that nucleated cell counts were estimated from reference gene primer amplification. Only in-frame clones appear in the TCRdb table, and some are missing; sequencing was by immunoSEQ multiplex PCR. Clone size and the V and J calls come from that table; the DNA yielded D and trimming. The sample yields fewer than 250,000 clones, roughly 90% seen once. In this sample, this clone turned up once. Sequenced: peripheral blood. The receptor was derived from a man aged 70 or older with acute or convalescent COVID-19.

Here the CDR3 reads CASSLGGITRNTIYF. For the CDR3, the DNA is TGTGCCAGCAGCTTAGGAGGGATAACGAGAAACACCATATATTTT. V is TRBV11-2 and J is TRBJ1-3; no firm D call. V was clipped by 1 base and J by 5 bases, with 12 bases between them. Per germline, CDR1 SGHAT and CDR2 FQNNGV. CDR3 size: 15 residues.